This T cell receptor beta chain was sequenced in a study of patients and donors after allogeneic stem cell transplantation. TCRdb used MiXCR to reprocess the RT-PCR reads, holding one entry per CDR3 protein. The sample includes about 200,000 distinct CDR3 sequences, 35% to 50% of them seen just once. CDR3 length equals 13 residues. V lost 7 bases and J lost 3, with 10 bases in between. Germline lookup yields CDR1 LNHDA and CDR2 SQIVND (reference sequence). A few counts support this clonotype. The sample consisted of blood, either unsorted or a sorted T cell fraction (not recorded which). This receptor was identified in a human donor who was either an allogeneic HSCT recipient or a stem cell or donor lymphocyte infusion donor (not recorded which). It is not recorded whose cells these are; they may come from a transplant donor. The chain uses TRBV19 and TRBJ1-5; D unresolved. The CDR3 bases are TGTGCCAGTAAGCCGGCAAACAATCAGCCCCAGCATTTT. It translates to CASKPANNQPQHF. The complete variable domain, with remaining parts taken from reference TRBV19 and TRBJ1-5, reads DGGITQSPKYLFRKEGQNVTLSCEQNLNHDAMYWYRQDPGQGLRLIYYSQIVNDFQKGDIAEGYSVSREKKESFPLTVTSAQKNPTAFYLCASKPANNQPQHFGDGTRLSIL.